A single sample is the source of the 19 T cell receptor beta chains below, sequenced in a study of PD-L1 blockade in urothelial cancer. TCRdb's copy holds only in-frame clones and misses some; the assay was immunoSEQ multiplex PCR. Of approximately 50,000 clones in the sample, around 84% are singletons; the top ten hold roughly 22%. Time point here: pretreatment peripheral blood. The sample in question was PBMCs, obtained around atezolizumab (anti-PD-L1) treatment. The receptor set was obtained from a man aged 55 to 70 with urothelial cancer.

The chain combines TRBV5-4 with TRBJ2-1; 9 bases align to TRBD2. The CDR3 consists of 15 residues. The trim removed 2 bases at V and 7 bases at J, leaving 7 bases unmatched. Per germline, CDR1 SGHNT and CDR2 YYREEE (reference sequence). The CDR3, as DNA: TGTGCCAGCAGCTTAAAGCGGGAGGCCGGGAATGAGCAGTTCTTC. This gives the protein CASSLKREAGNEQFF.

This rearrangement joins TRBV10-3 to TRBJ1-6; 9 nucleotides match TRBD1. With 9 bases clipped from V and 8 bases from J, the junction kept 11 bases outside the gene matches. The CDR3 contains 15 residues. The germline gives CDR1 ENHRY, CDR2 SYGVKD. This CDR3 reads CAIKFGDRADSPLHF. CDR3 coding DNA: TGTGCCATAAAGTTCGGGGACAGGGCTGATTCACCCCTCCACTTT.

The chain links TRBV6-1 to TRBJ2-5; D perhaps matches TRBD1 (6 bases). Germline values: CDR1 MNHNS, CDR2 SASEGT. V dropped 5 bases and J dropped 2 bases, with 15 bases sitting between them. This CDR3 is built from 15 residues. The CDR3 region has the DNA TGTGCCAGCAGTTTTTCCGGACAGCTTCAAGAGACCCAGTACTTC. It translates to CASSFSGQLQETQYF.

The chain is built from TRBV5-1 and TRBJ1-3; TRBD1 is a possible D gene (5 bases). V was shortened by 1 base and J by 8 bases, with 16 bases between the two germline ends. This CDR3 has 15 residues. Looked up from germline, CDR1 is SGHRS and CDR2 is YFSETQ. The CDR3 here is CASSLLPGSGDTIYF. CDR3 coding DNA: TGCGCCAGCAGCTTGCTTCCGGGGTCGGGGGACACCATATATTTT.

The chain couples TRBV5-1 to TRBJ1-5, with TRBD1 identical over 10 bases. The CDR3 sequence is 16 residues long. The J segment lost 2 bases and the V segment lost 0 bases, leaving 2 bases of the junction unmatched. Germline values: CDR1 SGHRS, CDR2 YFSETQ. CDR3 bases: TGCGCCAGCAGCTTGGGAGGGACAGGGGGCAATCAGCCCCAGCATTTT. Residues: CASSLGGTGGNQPQHF.

This chain links TRBV7-2 with TRBJ1-5, with 7 bases lining up with TRBD1. V was clipped by 5 bases and J by 7 bases; unmatched bases: 11. The CDR3 sequence is 15 residues long. Germline loops: CDR1 SGHTA, CDR2 FQGNSA. The CDR3 nucleotides read TGTGCCAGCAGCCGCGACAGGGCGCTAGGGCAGCCCCAGCATTTT. Protein product: CASSRDRALGQPQHF.

The J gene is TRBJ2-7, the V gene TRBV27, with D possibly matching TRBD2 (6 bases). CDR1 is MNHEY and CDR2 is SMNVEV in the germline V gene (reference sequence). Between the trimmed V and J ends, which lost 4 bases and 5 bases, there was a span of 15 bases. The length of the CDR3 is 14 residues. This CDR3 reads CASSWIGREDEQYF. The CDR3 region has the DNA TGTGCCAGCAGTTGGATCGGCAGGGAGGACGAGCAGTACTTC.

The chain joins TRBV10-3 to TRBJ1-4, with 7 bases that match TRBD1. The germline V gene has CDR1 ENHRY and CDR2 SYGVKD. With 3 bases clipped from V and 3 bases from J, the junction kept 1 base outside the gene matches. This CDR3 is 14 amino acids long. The CDR3 DNA is TGTGCCATCAGTGACAGGGGGTCTAATGAAAAACTGTTTTTT. Encoded protein: CAISDRGSNEKLFF.

CDR3 nucleotide sequence: TGCGCCAGCAGCGTATCCGGGACAGGGTACGAGCAGTACTTC. Amino acids: CASSVSGTGYEQYF. The rearrangement links TRBV5-1 to TRBJ2-7, with 9 nucleotides matching TRBD1. Germline trimming cut 4 bases from V and 4 bases from J; bases unmatched to any gene: 6. The CDR3 consists of 14 residues. Germline CDR1 is SGHRS and CDR2 is YFSETQ.

This clone was seen just once. The rearrangement links TRBV15 to TRBJ1-1; D may be TRBD1 (5 bases). The length of the CDR3 is 16 residues. Trimming took off 0 bases at V and 2 bases at J, with 13 bases between the two ends. The germline gives CDR1 LNHNV, CDR2 YYDKDF (reference sequence). The CDR3 DNA reads as TGTGCCACCAGCAGAGATTGGGAGGGGTTAAACACTGAAGCTTTCTTT. It encodes CATSRDWEGLNTEAFF.

The chain carries TRBV4-1 and TRBJ2-1, with a weak D call TRBD1 (5 bases). Germline CDR1 and CDR2: MGHRA and YSYEKL. CDR3 length: 13 amino acids. Trimming shortened V by 4 bases and J by 7 bases, and 11 bases separated the two germline ends. CDR3 sequence (DNA): TGCGCCAGCAGCCGGGGCAATGGGAATGAGCAGTTCTTC. Its protein product is CASSRGNGNEQFF.

The gene calls are TRBV30 and TRBJ1-2; D may be TRBD1 (6 bases). The CDR3 covers 14 residues. The germline gives CDR1 GTSNPN, CDR2 SVGIG (reference sequence). V was pared by 5 bases and J by 0 bases, with 13 bases between. The CDR3 reads CAWDTGQTNYGYTF. CDR3 sequence (DNA): TGTGCCTGGGACACAGGACAGACTAACTATGGCTACACCTTC.

J is TRBJ2-5 and V is TRBV11-3; 7 nucleotides match TRBD2. V trimming: 3 bases; J trimming: 4 bases; junction bases outside the gene matches: 14. Germline values: CDR1 SGHNT, CDR2 YENEEA. The CDR3 length is 17 residues. CDR3 nucleotide sequence: TGTGCCAGCAGCTTGGGAGGGTATTTGGGGGGTCCAGAGACCCAGTACTTC. Amino acids: CASSLGGYLGGPETQYF.

Points on this clone: The junction and the germline gene differ at one end; a read error may be behind it. The chain couples TRBV30 to TRBJ2-5, with 7 bases matching TRBD1. CDR1 GTSNPN and CDR2 SVGIG come from the germline V gene (reference sequence). This CDR3 has 13 residues. CDR3 sequence reads: CAWSGTAQGTQYF. The CDR3 coding sequence is TGTGCCTGGAGCGGGACAGCTCAAGGGACCCAGTACTTC.

With regard to this clone: Other DNA sequences from this sample encode an identical CDR3 as well. This rearrangement joins TRBV2 to TRBJ2-1; 10 bases match TRBD2. The ends lost 6 bases at V and 3 bases at J; junction bases unmatched: 5. The germline V gene has CDR1 SNHLY and CDR2 FYNNEI. CDR3 size: 15 residues. This CDR3 reads CASRRTSGNYNEQFF. The CDR3 DNA follows: TGTGCCAGCAGAAGAACTAGCGGGAACTACAATGAGCAGTTCTTC.

Here the CDR3 reads CASRREQGTEAFF. In DNA form, the CDR3 reads TGTGCCAGCAGGAGAGAACAGGGCACTGAAGCTTTCTTT. The rearrangement links TRBV6-1 to TRBJ1-1, with a weak D call TRBD1 (6 bases). The CDR3 is 13 residues long. Trimming cost V 6 bases and J 4 bases, with 12 bases left between them. Looked up from germline, CDR1 is MNHNS and CDR2 is SASEGT.

The rearrangement links TRBV4-1 to TRBJ2-1; 8 bases fit TRBD1. This CDR3 is 16 amino acids long. Trimming took 2 bases from V and 0 from J; bases not matched to a gene: 3. Germline V CDR1 and CDR2: MGHRA, YSYEKL. Here the CDR3 reads CASSQPGQGSYNEQFF. As DNA, the CDR3 is TGCGCCAGCAGCCAACCCGGACAGGGCTCCTACAATGAGCAGTTCTTC.

The chain recombines TRBV4-3 with TRBJ1-2; TRBD1 aligns across 8 bases. Germline values: CDR1 LGHNA, CDR2 YSLEER. The CDR3 sequence is 17 residues long. The V and J ends lost 1 base and 3 bases, in that order; junction bases with no gene match: 10. Here the CDR3 DNA reads TGCGCCAGCAGCCAAGTAGGGACAGGAGCGACTTACTATGGCTACACCTTC. Protein sequence: CASSQVGTGATYYGYTF.

The CDR3: CASSDRGGYGYTF. The CDR3 DNA sequence: TGTGCCAGTAGTGACAGGGGGGGCTATGGCTACACCTTC. The genes are TRBV19 and TRBJ1-2, with 9 bases that match TRBD1. V was clipped by 5 bases and J by 4 bases; unmatched bases: 2. The germline CDR1 and CDR2 sequences are LNHDA and SQIVND (reference sequence). This CDR3 is built from 13 residues.